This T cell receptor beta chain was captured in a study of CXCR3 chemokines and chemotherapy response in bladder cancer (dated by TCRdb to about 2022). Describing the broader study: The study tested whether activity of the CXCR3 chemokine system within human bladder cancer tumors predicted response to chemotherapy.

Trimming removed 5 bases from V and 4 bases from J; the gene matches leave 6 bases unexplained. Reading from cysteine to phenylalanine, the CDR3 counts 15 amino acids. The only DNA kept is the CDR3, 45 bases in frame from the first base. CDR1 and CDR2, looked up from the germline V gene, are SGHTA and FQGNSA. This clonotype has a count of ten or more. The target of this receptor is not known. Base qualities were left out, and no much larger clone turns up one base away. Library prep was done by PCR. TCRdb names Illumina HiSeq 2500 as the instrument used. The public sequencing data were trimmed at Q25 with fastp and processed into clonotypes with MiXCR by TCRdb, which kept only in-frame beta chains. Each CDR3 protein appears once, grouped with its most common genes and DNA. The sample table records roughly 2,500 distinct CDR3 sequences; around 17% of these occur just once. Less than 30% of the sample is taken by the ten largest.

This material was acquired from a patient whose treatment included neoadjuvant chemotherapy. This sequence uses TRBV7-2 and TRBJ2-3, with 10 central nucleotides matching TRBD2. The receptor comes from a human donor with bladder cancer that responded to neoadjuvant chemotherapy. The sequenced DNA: TGTGCCAGCAGCATTGTAGCGGGGGGCCCAGATACGCAGTATTTT. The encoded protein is CASSIVAGGPDTQYF. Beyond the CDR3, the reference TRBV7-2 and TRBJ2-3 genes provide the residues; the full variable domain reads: GAGVSQSPSNKVTEKGKDVELRCDPISGHTALYWYRQSLGQGLEFLIYFQGNSAPDKSGLPSDRFSAERTGGSVSTLTIQRTQQEDSAVYLCASSIVAGGPDTQYFGPGTRLTVL.